Each of the 17 T cell receptor beta chains below was sequenced from the same sample in a study of blood T cell repertoires in COVID-19. Generated by immunoSEQ multiplex PCR, the TCRdb table keeps only in-frame clones and is missing some. Of about 240,000 clones in the sample, more than 85% were seen once. Sample: PBMCs or T cells enriched from blood (not recorded which). The origin of the receptors is a woman younger than 45 who had recovered from COVID-19.

The CDR3 region is CASSSASQTAYGYTF. CDR3 nucleotide sequence: TGTGCCAGCAGTTCCGCTTCTCAGACAGCCTATGGCTACACCTTC. The V and J genes are TRBV6-2 or TRBV6-3 and TRBJ1-2; tentatively, D is TRBD1 (5 bases). CDR3 length equals 15 residues. V was pared by 4 bases and J by 4 bases, with 16 bases between. Per the germline V gene, CDR1 is MNHEY and CDR2 is SVGEGT.

The chain is built from TRBV2 and TRBJ1-2, with D hard to call. CDR1 SNHLY and CDR2 FYNNEI come from the germline V gene. CDR3 length: 12 amino acids. V was clipped by 2 bases and J by 3 bases, with 4 bases between them. The CDR3 here is CASSELDYGYTF. In DNA, the CDR3 is TGTGCCAGCAGTGAACTCGACTATGGCTACACCTTC. Full variable domain (missing parts from reference TRBV2 and TRBJ1-2): EPEVTQTPSHQVTQMGQEVILRCVPISNHLYFYWYRQILGQKVEFLVSFYNNEISEKSEIFDDQFSVERPDGSNFTLKIRSTKLEDSAMYFCASSELDYGYTFGSGTRLTVV.

This clone is a singleton in its sample. This chain uses TRBV6-6 with TRBJ2-1; TRBD2 matches at 14 bases. The CDR3 consists of 13 residues. With 7 bases clipped from V and 15 bases from J, the junction kept 8 bases outside the gene matches. Germline V CDR1 and CDR2: MNHNY, SVGAGI (reference sequence). The CDR3 reads CASTTGTSGSRFF. The CDR3 nucleotides are TGTGCCAGCACGACCGGGACTAGCGGGAGTAGGTTCTTC.

The rearrangement links TRBV19 to TRBJ2-1, with TRBD2 identical over 7 bases. CDR1 is LNHDA, CDR2 SQIVND, per germline (reference sequence). This CDR3 region has 14 residues. With 6 bases clipped from V and 3 bases from J, the junction kept 5 bases outside the gene matches. This CDR3 is CASRGAGDYNEQFF. The DNA for the CDR3 is TGTGCCAGTAGGGGCGCGGGGGACTACAATGAGCAGTTCTTC.

Regarding this clone: Other nucleotide sequences in the sample specify the same CDR3. V gene TRBV7-2 combines with J gene TRBJ1-2; D not resolved. Germline CDR1 and CDR2: SGHTA and FQGNSA. The length of the CDR3 is 13 residues. Trimming pared 1 base from V and 2 bases from J, leaving 5 bases between. CDR3 region: CASSLDKNYGYTF. CDR3 DNA: TGTGCCAGCAGCTTAGACAAAAACTATGGCTACACCTTC.

The genes are TRBV27 and TRBJ1-6; possible D gene TRBD1, 5 bases. This CDR3 has 18 amino acids. The germline CDR1 and CDR2 sequences are MNHEY and SMNVEV (reference sequence). Trimming pared 6 bases from V and 0 bases from J, leaving 18 bases between. CDR3 nucleotide sequence: TGTGCCAGCAGGGAGGGACTCGGCCGAAGCTCCTATAATTCACCCCTCCACTTT. Translation gives CASREGLGRSSYNSPLHF.

The chain carries TRBV29-1 and TRBJ1-2; 11 bases are shared with TRBD1. V dropped 8 bases and J dropped 2; count of bases not matched to a gene: 4. CDR1 is SQVTM, CDR2 ANQGSEA, per germline. The CDR3 contains 13 residues. The DNA of the CDR3 is TGCAGCTTCTGGACAGGGGGCAACTATGGCTACACCTTC. Amino acid sequence: CSFWTGGNYGYTF. The complete variable domain, with remaining parts taken from reference TRBV29-1 and TRBJ1-2, reads SAVISQKPSRDICQRGTSLTIQCQVDSQVTMMFWYRQQPGQSLTLIATANQGSEATYESGFVIDKFPISRPNLTFSTLTVSNMSPEDSSIYLCSFWTGGNYGYTFGSGTRLTVV.

The V gene is TRBV24-1, the J gene TRBJ2-7; weak D call: TRBD2 (5 bases). The CDR3 sequence is 15 residues long. V lost 4 bases, J lost 8 bases, and 20 bases lay in between. The germline V gene has CDR1 KGHDR and CDR2 SFDVKD. The CDR3 nucleotides are TGTGCCACCAGTGACCCGGGTGAGGGTATGTACAAGCAGTACTTC. It is translated as CATSDPGEGMYKQYF.

This rearrangement joins TRBV7-3 to TRBJ1-2, with TRBD1 matching 8 bases. The CDR3 is 13 residues long. The V gene end was trimmed by 1 base and the J gene end by 6 bases; junction bases not matched to a gene: 1. Germline lookup yields CDR1 SGHTA and CDR2 FQGTGA. CDR3 nucleotide sequence: TGTGCCAGCAGCTTAAACAGGGGGGATGGCTACACCTTC. Translation: CASSLNRGDGYTF.

This chain joins TRBV2 and TRBJ1-6; TRBD1 matches at 10 bases. CDR3 size: 14 residues. Trimming at V came to 6 bases and at J to 9 bases, leaving 5 bases not matched to a gene. Germline lookup yields CDR1 SNHLY and CDR2 FYNNEI. CDR3 DNA: TGTGCCAGCAGGGAGACAGGGGGCTTTTCACCCCTCCACTTT. This codes for CASRETGGFSPLHF.

The rearrangement uses TRBV7-2 and TRBJ2-7, with 10 nucleotides matching TRBD2. The CDR3 length is 14 residues. Germline values: CDR1 SGHTA, CDR2 FQGNSA. Trimming at V came to 3 bases and at J to 3 bases, leaving 2 bases not matched to a gene. DNA for the CDR3: TGTGCCAGCAGCTTGAGGACTAGCGGCTACGAGCAGTACTTC. It specifies CASSLRTSGYEQYF. Full variable domain (remainder filled in from reference TRBV7-2 and TRBJ2-7): GAGVSQSPSNKVTEKGKDVELRCDPISGHTALYWYRQSLGQGLEFLIYFQGNSAPDKSGLPSDRFSAERTGGSVSTLTIQRTQQEDSAVYLCASSLRTSGYEQYFGPGTRLTVT.

Only one count was recorded for this clone. This chain joins TRBV28 and TRBJ1-2, with a possible D match to TRBD1 (5 bases). Trimming left V 6 bases short and J 5 bases short, with 10 bases between. This CDR3 comprises 12 residues. Germline CDR1 reads MDHEN; CDR2 reads SYDVKM. The CDR3 protein is CASRATDYGYTF. The CDR3, as DNA: TGTGCCAGCAGGGCGACAGATTATGGCTACACCTTC.

The gene calls are TRBV11-3 and TRBJ1-2; D is unresolved. Germline loops: CDR1 SGHNT, CDR2 YENEEA. This CDR3 region has 12 residues. The germline V and J ends were trimmed by 7 bases and 2 bases, with 8 bases remaining between them. The CDR3 nucleotides are TGTGCCAGCAATCTTTTAAACTATGGCTACACCTTC. Its protein is CASNLLNYGYTF.

The rearrangement joins TRBV19 to TRBJ1-1, with a possible D match to TRBD1 (5 bases). The germline V gene encodes CDR1 LNHDA and CDR2 SQIVND (reference sequence). Trimming shortened V by 3 bases and J by 1 base, and 9 bases separated the two germline ends. The CDR3 is made up of 14 amino acids. The CDR3 DNA reads as TGTGCCAGTAGTATCCAGGACACGAACACTGAAGCTTTCTTT. Translation gives CASSIQDTNTEAFF.

Note on this clone: The identical CDR3 is also encoded by other nucleotide sequences in the sample. The chain has TRBV19 and TRBJ1-1, with TRBD1 matching 8 bases. Germline values: CDR1 LNHDA, CDR2 SQIVND (reference sequence). This CDR3 is built from 14 residues. With 7 bases clipped from V and 1 base from J, the junction kept 5 bases outside the gene matches. Here the CDR3 reads CASKRQGQNTEAFF. The CDR3 nucleotides are TGTGCCAGTAAGAGACAGGGGCAGAACACTGAAGCTTTCTTT.

The sample holds many counts of this clone. V is TRBV28 and J is TRBJ1-1, with no clear D. Per the germline V gene, CDR1 is MDHEN and CDR2 is SYDVKM. Trimming removed 4 bases from V and 1 base from J, with 13 bases in between. The CDR3 is 15 residues long. DNA for the CDR3: TGTGCCAGCAGTTCCTCGGTCCCCTGGAACACTGAAGCTTTCTTT. Translation: CASSSSVPWNTEAFF.

CDR3 region: CASSYRIWASREQYF. CDR3 DNA sequence: TGTGCCAGCAGCTACCGGATATGGGCGAGTCGCGAGCAGTACTTC. The V and J genes are TRBV7-6 and TRBJ2-7; D is ambiguous. The germline V gene encodes CDR1 SGHVS and CDR2 FNYEAQ. This CDR3 spans 15 amino acids. V gave up 4 bases and J gave up 6 bases, with 19 bases separating them.